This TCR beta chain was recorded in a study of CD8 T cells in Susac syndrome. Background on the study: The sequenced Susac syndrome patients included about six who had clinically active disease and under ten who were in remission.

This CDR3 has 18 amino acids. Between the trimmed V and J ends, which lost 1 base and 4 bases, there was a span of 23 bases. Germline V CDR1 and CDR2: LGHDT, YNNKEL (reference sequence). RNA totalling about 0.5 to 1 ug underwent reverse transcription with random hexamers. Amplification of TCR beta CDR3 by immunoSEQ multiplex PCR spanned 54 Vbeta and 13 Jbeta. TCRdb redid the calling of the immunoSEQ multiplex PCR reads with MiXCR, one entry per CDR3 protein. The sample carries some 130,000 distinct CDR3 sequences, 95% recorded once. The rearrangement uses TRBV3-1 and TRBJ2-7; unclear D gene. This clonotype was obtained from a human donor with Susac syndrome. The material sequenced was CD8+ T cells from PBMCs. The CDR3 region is CASSQAKGDGGLIYEQYF. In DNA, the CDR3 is TGTGCCAGCAGCCAAGCGAAGGGTGATGGCGGTTTGATATACGAGCAGTACTTC.